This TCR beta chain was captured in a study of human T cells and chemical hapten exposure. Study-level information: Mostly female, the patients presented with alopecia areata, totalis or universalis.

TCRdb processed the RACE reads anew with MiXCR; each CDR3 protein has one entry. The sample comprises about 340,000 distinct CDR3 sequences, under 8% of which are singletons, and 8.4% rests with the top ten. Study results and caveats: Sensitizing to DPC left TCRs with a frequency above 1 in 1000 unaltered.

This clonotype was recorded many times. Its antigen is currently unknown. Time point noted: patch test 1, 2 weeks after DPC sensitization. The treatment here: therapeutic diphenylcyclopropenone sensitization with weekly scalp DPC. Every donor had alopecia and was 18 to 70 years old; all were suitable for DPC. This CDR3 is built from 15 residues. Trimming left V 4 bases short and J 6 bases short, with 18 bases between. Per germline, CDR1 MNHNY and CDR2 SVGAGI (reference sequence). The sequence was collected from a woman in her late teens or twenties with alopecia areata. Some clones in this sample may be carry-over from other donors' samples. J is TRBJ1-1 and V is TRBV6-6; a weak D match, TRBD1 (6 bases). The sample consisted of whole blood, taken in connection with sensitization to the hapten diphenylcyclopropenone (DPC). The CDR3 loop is CASSSPDRPEAEAFF. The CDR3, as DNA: TGTGCCAGCAGTTCCCCCGACAGGCCTGAGGCTGAAGCTTTCTTT.